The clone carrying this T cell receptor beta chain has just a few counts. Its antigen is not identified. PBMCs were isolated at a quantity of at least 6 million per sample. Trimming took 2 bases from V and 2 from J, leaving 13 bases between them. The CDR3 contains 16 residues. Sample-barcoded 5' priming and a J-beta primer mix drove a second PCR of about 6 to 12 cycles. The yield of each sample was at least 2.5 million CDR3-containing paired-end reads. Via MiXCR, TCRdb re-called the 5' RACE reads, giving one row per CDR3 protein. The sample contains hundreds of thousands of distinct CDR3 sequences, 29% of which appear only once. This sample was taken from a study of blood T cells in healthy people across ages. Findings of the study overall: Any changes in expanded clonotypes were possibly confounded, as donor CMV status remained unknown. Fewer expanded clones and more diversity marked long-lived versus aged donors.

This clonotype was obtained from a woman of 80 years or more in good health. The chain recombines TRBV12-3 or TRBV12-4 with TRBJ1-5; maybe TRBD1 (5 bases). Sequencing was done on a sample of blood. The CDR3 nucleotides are TGTGCCAGCAGTTTATCGGGGGTTCGTGGCAATCAGCCCCAGCATTTT. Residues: CASSLSGVRGNQPQHF.